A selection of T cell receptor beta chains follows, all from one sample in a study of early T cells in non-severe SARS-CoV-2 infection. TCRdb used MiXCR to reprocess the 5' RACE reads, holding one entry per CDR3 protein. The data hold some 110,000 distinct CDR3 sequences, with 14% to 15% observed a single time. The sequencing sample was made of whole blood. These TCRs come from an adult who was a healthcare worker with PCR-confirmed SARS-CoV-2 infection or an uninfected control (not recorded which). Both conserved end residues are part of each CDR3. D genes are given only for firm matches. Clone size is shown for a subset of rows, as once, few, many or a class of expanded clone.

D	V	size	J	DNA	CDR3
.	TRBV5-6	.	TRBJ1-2	TGTGCCAGCAGCTTGAGTGTTTCAGGGAGATTCTATGGCTACACCTTC	CASSLSVSGRFYGYTF
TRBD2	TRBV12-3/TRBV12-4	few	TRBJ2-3	TGTGCCACCTCTAGCGGGGGGGCAGTCAGCACAGATACGCAGTATTTT	CATSSGGAVSTDTQYF
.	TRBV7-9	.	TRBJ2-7	TGTGCCAGCAGCATTCTTGGGGGGCGCGAAGAGCAGTACTTC	CASSILGGREEQYF
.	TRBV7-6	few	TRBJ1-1	TGTGCCAGCAGCTTAAACCCGACAAACCCTATGAACACTGAAGCTTTCTTT	CASSLNPTNPMNTEAFF
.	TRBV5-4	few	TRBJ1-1	TGTGCCAGCAGTCTTGGGGCCGAACAGGGCACTGAAGCTTTCTTT	CASSLGAEQGTEAFF
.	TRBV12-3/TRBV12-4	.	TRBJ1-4	TGTGCCAGCAGTCGCACTGGGGGGGATGAAAAACTGTTTTTT	CASSRTGGDEKLFF
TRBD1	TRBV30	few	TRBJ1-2	TGTGCCTGCTGGACAGGGTCTAACTATGGCTACACCTTC	CACWTGSNYGYTF
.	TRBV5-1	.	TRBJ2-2	TGCGCCAGTTCAACTAGAACGAACACCGGGGAGCTGTTTTTT	CASSTRTNTGELFF
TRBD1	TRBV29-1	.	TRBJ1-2	TGCAGCGTGGATTCTCAGGGGGATAACTATGGCTACACCTTC	CSVDSQGDNYGYTF
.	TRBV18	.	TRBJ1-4	TGTGCCAGCTCACCACGTGCAGTGGGGACTAATGAAAAACTGTTTTTT	CASSPRAVGTNEKLFF
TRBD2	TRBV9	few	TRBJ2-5	TGTGCCAGCAGCGTAGGACTGGGACTAGCCCAAGAGACCCAGTACTTC	CASSVGLGLAQETQYF
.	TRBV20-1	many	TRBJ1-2	TGCAGTGCTAGACCGGAGACTCACCCCAATGGCTACACCTTC	CSARPETHPNGYTF
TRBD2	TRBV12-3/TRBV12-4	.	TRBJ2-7	TGTGCCAGCAGTTTTCGGGGGGGCTCCTACGAGCAGTACTTC	CASSFRGGSYEQYF
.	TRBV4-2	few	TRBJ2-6	TGTGCCAGCAGCCAAGATCCCCTGGTCCTGACTTTC	CASSQDPLVLTF
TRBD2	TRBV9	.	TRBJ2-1	TGTGCCAGCAGCGTAGGCGGGGGAAGCTCCTACAATGAGCAGTTCTTC	CASSVGGGSSYNEQFF
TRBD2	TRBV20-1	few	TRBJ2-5	TGCAGTCCTCAGCGGGGAGAACAAGAGACCCAGTACTTC	CSPQRGEQETQYF
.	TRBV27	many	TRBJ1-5	TGTGCCAGCAGTTCGGACGTACATCAGCCCCAGCATTTT	CASSSDVHQPQHF
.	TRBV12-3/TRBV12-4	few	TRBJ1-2	TGTGCCAGCAGCCTCCTCCCAATGGGGGGTGGCTACACCTTC	CASSLLPMGGGYTF
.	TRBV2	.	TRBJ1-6	TGTGCCAGCAGTGTCCAAGAGGGGTTTGTAAGTTCACCCCTCCACTTT	CASSVQEGFVSSPLHF
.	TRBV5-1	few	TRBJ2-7	TGCGCCAGCAGCTTGGGTCTAGGTACAGGCGGCGAGCAGTACTTC	CASSLGLGTGGEQYF
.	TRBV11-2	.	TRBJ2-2	TGTGCCAGCAGCTTATTTCGTCGGTTCAACACCGGGGAGCTGTTTTTT	CASSLFRRFNTGELFF
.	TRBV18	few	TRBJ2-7	TGTGCCAGCTCATCCCCGACAGTTGGTCGGGGGCCTTACGAGCAGTACTTC	CASSSPTVGRGPYEQYF
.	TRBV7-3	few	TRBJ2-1	TGTGCCAGCAGCTCCGGACGGGACGATGAGCAGTTCTTC	CASSSGRDDEQFF
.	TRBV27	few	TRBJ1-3	TGTGCCAGCAGACGGACAGCTGGAAACACCATATATTTT	CASRRTAGNTIYF
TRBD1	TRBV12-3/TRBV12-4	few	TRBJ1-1	TGTGCCAGCAGTTTGGCCGGGACAGCCACTGAAGCTTTCTTT	CASSLAGTATEAFF
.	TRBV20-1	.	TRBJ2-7	TGCAGTGCTTTGGGCCCGGCGGATGAGCAGTACTTC	CSALGPADEQYF
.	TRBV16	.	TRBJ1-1	TGTGCCAGCAGCCACCCGGACACTGAAGCTTTCTTT	CASSHPDTEAFF
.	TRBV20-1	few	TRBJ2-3	TGCAGTGCCCAAGACAGTTCTAGCACAGATACGCAGTATTTT	CSAQDSSSTDTQYF
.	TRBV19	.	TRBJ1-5	TGTGCCAGTAGTCGGGTGGTAGCGAGCAATCAGCCCCAGCATTTT	CASSRVVASNQPQHF
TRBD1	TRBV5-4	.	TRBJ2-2	TGTGCCAGCAGCTCGGACAGGGGGCTGCTTGGGGCCGGGGAGCTGTTTTTT	CASSSDRGLLGAGELFF
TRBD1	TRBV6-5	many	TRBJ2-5	TGTGCCAGCAGGTTGACAGGGGCGGAGACCCAGTACTTC	CASRLTGAETQYF
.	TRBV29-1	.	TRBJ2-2	TGCAGCGTTGGGGACCACAACACCGGGGAGCTGTTTTTT	CSVGDHNTGELFF
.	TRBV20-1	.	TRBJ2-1	TGCAGTGCTAGAGATATGAAGGGAAAACCCAATGAGCAGTTCTTC	CSARDMKGKPNEQFF
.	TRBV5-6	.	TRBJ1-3	TGTGCCAGCAGCTTGGGGGTATCGCTGGGAAACACCATATATTTT	CASSLGVSLGNTIYF
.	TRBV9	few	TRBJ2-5	TGTGCCAGCAGCGTTACCCAAGGCCGCCAAGAGACCCAGTACTTC	CASSVTQGRQETQYF
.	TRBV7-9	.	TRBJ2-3	TGTGCCAGCAGCCCAACCCGGGGCGGGCGCACAGATACGCAGTATTTT	CASSPTRGGRTDTQYF
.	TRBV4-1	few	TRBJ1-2	TGCGCCAGCAGCCATCCCGGGACCGCTGGGTGCTTC	CASSHPGTAGCF
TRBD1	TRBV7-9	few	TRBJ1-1	TGTGCCAGCAGAAATATAGGACAGGGGAACACTGAAGCTTTCTTT	CASRNIGQGNTEAFF
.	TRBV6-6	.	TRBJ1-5	TGTGCCAGCAGCTCCGCGGGGAGTCTGCCCCAGCATTTT	CASSSAGSLPQHF
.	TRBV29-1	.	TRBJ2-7	TGCAGCATCGGAGGTGGGACCCTAGGGGGTGAGCAGTACTTC	CSIGGGTLGGEQYF
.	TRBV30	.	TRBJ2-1	TGTGCCTCTCAAACAGGGTTCTCCTACAATGAGCAGTTCTTC	CASQTGFSYNEQFF
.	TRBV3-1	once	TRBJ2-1	TGTGCCAGCAGCCAAGGGCCACAGGGTTCCTACAATGAGCAGTTCTTC	CASSQGPQGSYNEQFF
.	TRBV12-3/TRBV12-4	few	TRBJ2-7	TGTGCCAGCAGTTCTTTAGGTTCAACAGGTAATCGAAGGTACTTC	CASSSLGSTGNRRYF
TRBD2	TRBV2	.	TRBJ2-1	TGTGCCAGCAGTGATCAGCGGGGGGCCGCTTCGGGGAATGAGCAGTTCTTC	CASSDQRGAASGNEQFF
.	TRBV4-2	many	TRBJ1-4	TGTGCCAGCAGCCAAGAATCTTCCGAAAAACTGTTTTTT	CASSQESSEKLFF
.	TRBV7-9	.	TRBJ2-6	TGTGCCAGCAGCCCCCCTGGGGCCAACGTCCTGACTTTC	CASSPPGANVLTF
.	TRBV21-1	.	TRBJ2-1	TGTGCCAGCAGCATCACCCGGCAGGGAAAAGATGAGCAGTTCTTC	CASSITRQGKDEQFF
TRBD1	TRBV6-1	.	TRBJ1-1	TGTGCCAGCAGGACACAGGGGGAGGCGAACACTGAAGCTTTCTTT	CASRTQGEANTEAFF
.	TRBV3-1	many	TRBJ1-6	TGTGCCAGCAGCCTAGGAGACCGAGAATGGGGCTCACCCCTCCACTTT	CASSLGDREWGSPLHF
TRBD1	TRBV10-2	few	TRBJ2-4	TGCGCCAGCAGGGACAGGGGTAAAAACATTCAGTACTTC	CASRDRGKNIQYF
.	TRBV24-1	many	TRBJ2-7	TGTGCCACCAGTGGCGAGTCGGCCGGGGGCTACGAGCAGTACTTC	CATSGESAGGYEQYF